These 3 T cell receptor beta chains share one sample of origin, sequenced in a study of vaccination effects on CD4 cells after COVID-19. ViraFEST assay sequencing came after antigen-specific CD4+ T cells were expanded with viral peptide pools. Subsequent to 10 days of culture, CD4+ T cells were isolated. Recipients of the vaccine had no prior SARS-CoV-2 infection and negative nucleocapsid antibodies. Clones were read by immunoSEQ multiplex PCR, and TCRdb kept only the in-frame ones, dropping some. The sample shows around 63,000 clones, over 70% of them seen only once. Their antigens remain unidentified. The starting material was CD4+ T cells from PBMCs cultured with HCoV-OC43 spike peptides, obtained before COVID-19 vaccination. Stated subset: HCoV-OC43 spike overlapping peptide pool stimulation. The receptors come from a human donor who received a COVID-19 vaccine.

The count of this clone is one. This rearrangement joins TRBV6-2 or TRBV6-3 to TRBJ1-2; TRBD1 agrees at 7 bases. Germline CDR1 reads MNHEY; CDR2 reads SVGEGT. The CDR3 totals 15 residues. The trim removed 1 base at V and 1 base at J, leaving 3 bases unmatched. The DNA of the CDR3 is TGTGCCAGCAGTTACTTGACAGGGTTTAACTATGGCTACACCTTC. It translates to CASSYLTGFNYGYTF.

The chain couples TRBV5-1 to TRBJ1-2; possible D gene TRBD1, 6 bases. V was clipped by 4 bases and J by 5 bases, with 15 bases between them. From germline, CDR1 is SGHRS and CDR2 YFSETQ. The CDR3 is 14 residues long. DNA for the CDR3: TGCGCCAGCAGCGGACAGCTCGGAGAATATGGCTACACCTTC. Its protein product is CASSGQLGEYGYTF. Supplemented by reference TRBV5-1 and TRBJ1-2, the full variable domain reads KAGVTQTPRYLIKTRGQQVTLSCSPISGHRSVSWYQQTPGQGLQFLFEYFSETQRNKGNFPGRFSGRQFSNSRSEMNVSTLELGDSALYLCASSGQLGEYGYTFGSGTRLTVV.

This clone has just a few counts. The chain employs TRBV7-9 and TRBJ1-3; D unresolved. V lost 1 base and J 3 bases, leaving 7 bases between the germline ends. CDR1 is SEHNR and CDR2 is FQNEAQ in the germline V gene (reference sequence). This CDR3 has 14 residues. The CDR3 spells CASSLGSGGNTIYF. Written as DNA, the CDR3 is TGTGCCAGCAGCTTAGGGTCCGGTGGAAACACCATATATTTT.